Listed below are T cell receptor beta chains from one sample, sequenced in a study of blood T cells in healthy people across ages. TCRdb independently ran MiXCR on the 5' RACE reads; one entry per CDR3 protein. Among approximately 1.5 million distinct CDR3 sequences, almost 35% were seen once, and the ten largest hold about 11%. The source material was blood. All receptors derive from a woman aged 25-40 years in good health. CDR3s include the opening cysteine and the closing phenylalanine or tryptophan. The order of the fields is clone size, D gene, J gene, V gene, CDR3 DNA, CDR3 protein. The D gene is left open where the match is weak. Clone size, where shown, is once, few, many, or a class for clones that have expanded.

abundance: .
d_gene: .
j_gene: TRBJ2-1
v_gene: TRBV29-1
CDR3nt: TGCAGCGTTGACATACGGCGGGGCTACAATGAGCAGTTCTTC
CDR3aa: CSVDIRRGYNEQFF

abundance: few
d_gene: TRBD1
j_gene: TRBJ2-7
v_gene: TRBV6-5
CDR3nt: TGTGCCAGCAGTTACTCATGGGACAGGGTCTACGAGCAGTACTTC
CDR3aa: CASSYSWDRVYEQYF

abundance: .
d_gene: TRBD1
j_gene: TRBJ1-2
v_gene: TRBV18
CDR3nt: TGTGCCAGCGAAGCCGGGACAGGGCTCCCCCCTAGGGGCTACACCTTC
CDR3aa: CASEAGTGLPPRGYTF

abundance: few
d_gene: .
j_gene: TRBJ2-1
v_gene: TRBV28
CDR3nt: TGTGCCAGCACTCCCGAGGGACTTCCCCCCAATGAGCAGTTCTTC
CDR3aa: CASTPEGLPPNEQFF

abundance: .
d_gene: .
j_gene: TRBJ2-7
v_gene: TRBV5-1
CDR3nt: TGCGCCAGCAGCGTGGGAGTACGCGAGCAGTACTTC
CDR3aa: CASSVGVREQYF

abundance: few
d_gene: TRBD1
j_gene: TRBJ1-2
v_gene: TRBV30
CDR3nt: TGTGCCTGGAGCCCTGACAGGGGAGGCTATGGCTACACCTTC
CDR3aa: CAWSPDRGGYGYTF

abundance: .
d_gene: TRBD1
j_gene: TRBJ1-2
v_gene: TRBV9
CDR3nt: TGTGCCAGCAGCGACGGACAGGCGGCTAACTATGGCTACACCTTC
CDR3aa: CASSDGQAANYGYTF

abundance: .
d_gene: .
j_gene: TRBJ1-2
v_gene: TRBV7-9
CDR3nt: TGTGCCAGCAGCTTAGGGTACGGGGCGGACTATGGCTACACCTTC
CDR3aa: CASSLGYGADYGYTF

abundance: .
d_gene: .
j_gene: TRBJ2-1
v_gene: TRBV24-1
CDR3nt: TGTGCCACCAGTGACAGTCTTGGTGTGGAGCAGTTCTTC
CDR3aa: CATSDSLGVEQFF

abundance: .
d_gene: .
j_gene: TRBJ2-5
v_gene: TRBV6-4
CDR3nt: TGTGCCAGCCATGGAGGACCCGAGGAGACCCAGTACTTC
CDR3aa: CASHGGPEETQYF

abundance: .
d_gene: .
j_gene: TRBJ2-7
v_gene: TRBV7-9
CDR3nt: TGTGCCAGCAGCTTAGCACAGGCCCCCGGCGAGCAGTACTTC
CDR3aa: CASSLAQAPGEQYF

abundance: .
d_gene: .
j_gene: TRBJ2-1
v_gene: TRBV6-2/TRBV6-3
CDR3nt: TGTGCCAGCAGTTACTCGAACAGTGTGGACAATGAGCAGTTCTTC
CDR3aa: CASSYSNSVDNEQFF

abundance: .
d_gene: TRBD2
j_gene: TRBJ2-1
v_gene: TRBV6-1
CDR3nt: TGTGCCAGCAGTGAATCAGCGGGAGGGAGTATTGAGCAGTTCTTC
CDR3aa: CASSESAGGSIEQFF

abundance: once
d_gene: .
j_gene: TRBJ2-7
v_gene: TRBV12-3/TRBV12-4
CDR3nt: TGTGTCAACAGCCCCGGCCAGTACGAGCAGTACTTC
CDR3aa: CVNSPGQYEQYF

abundance: once
d_gene: .
j_gene: TRBJ2-1
v_gene: TRBV27
CDR3nt: TGTGCCAGCAGTCCGCCTAACAATGAGCGGTTCTTC
CDR3aa: CASSPPNNERFF

abundance: many
d_gene: TRBD1
j_gene: TRBJ2-1
v_gene: TRBV29-1
CDR3nt: TGCAGCGTGGGACAGGGGGAGATGTATGAGCAGTTCTTC
CDR3aa: CSVGQGEMYEQFF

abundance: few
d_gene: TRBD1
j_gene: TRBJ1-4
v_gene: TRBV6-1
CDR3nt: TGTGCCAGCAATAACAGGGGAGGGGGGGAAAAACTGTTTTTT
CDR3aa: CASNNRGGGEKLFF

abundance: .
d_gene: TRBD1
j_gene: TRBJ2-3
v_gene: TRBV2
CDR3nt: TGTGCCAGCAGTGACACAGGGGCGTTGGGTACAGATACGCAGTATTTT
CDR3aa: CASSDTGALGTDTQYF

abundance: few
d_gene: .
j_gene: TRBJ1-2
v_gene: TRBV4-1
CDR3nt: TGCGCCAGCAGCGGGGACACACCTGGCTATGGCTACACCTTC
CDR3aa: CASSGDTPGYGYTF

abundance: many
d_gene: .
j_gene: TRBJ2-1
v_gene: TRBV4-2
CDR3nt: TGTGCCAGCAGCCAAGGGACTGGTCAGAGAGATGAGCAGTTCTTC
CDR3aa: CASSQGTGQRDEQFF

abundance: .
d_gene: TRBD1
j_gene: TRBJ2-1
v_gene: TRBV5-5
CDR3nt: TGTGCCTGCAGCCCTCGACAGGGGGTTTGGAATGAGCAGTTCTTC
CDR3aa: CACSPRQGVWNEQFF

abundance: .
d_gene: TRBD2
j_gene: TRBJ2-7
v_gene: TRBV12-3/TRBV12-4
CDR3nt: TGTGCCAGCAGTGCAACCTGGGCGCTAGCGGGCCTCGAGCAGTACTTC
CDR3aa: CASSATWALAGLEQYF

abundance: few
d_gene: .
j_gene: TRBJ2-7
v_gene: TRBV5-1
CDR3nt: TGCGCCAGCAGCTTGGTCGCGGGACGCAACTACGAGCAGTACTTC
CDR3aa: CASSLVAGRNYEQYF

abundance: .
d_gene: TRBD2
j_gene: TRBJ2-3
v_gene: TRBV6-1
CDR3nt: TGTGCCAGCAGGGAACTAGCGGGAGGGCTCACAGATACGCAGTATTTT
CDR3aa: CASRELAGGLTDTQYF